This T cell receptor (beta chain) was identified in a study of T-cell memory formation after mild COVID-19. MiXCR, applied by TCRdb to the 5' RACE reads, yields one record per CDR3 protein. This sample carries just under 150,000 distinct CDR3 sequences, over 6% of them seen once, and the ten largest clones take about 2%. The sequence was collected from an adult woman who had mild COVID-19 (a few samples of this study predate the infection). Cell type and time point are not known. Sequencing was carried out using PBMCs or a T cell subset sorted from them (not recorded which).

The CDR3 DNA sequence: TGTGCCAGCAGCGTAGTTAGCGGGGGCGCAGATACGCAGTATTTT. The encoded protein is CASSVVSGGADTQYF. V gene TRBV9 combines with J gene TRBJ2-3, with 9 bases matching TRBD2. Germline CDR1 is SGDLS and CDR2 is YYNGEE. The CDR3 consists of 15 residues. With V trimmed by 0 bases and J by 4 bases, 3 bases remained unmatched.